Detailed here is one TCR beta chain. The antigen this receptor binds is unknown. Nothing much larger sits one base from this clone, and base qualities are not available. This sample is part of a study of blood T cell repertoires in COVID-19 (dated by TCRdb to 2018 to 2021). Concerning the study at large: Samples from collaborators originated in the United States, Italy and Spain and spanned both the acute and convalescent phases of COVID-19. HLA class I and class II types, where available, came from metadata supplied by the sample provider rather than from assay-based typing. Sample metadata almost always included a de-identified subject ID, COVID-19 status, age in years and sex. The repertoires were released in a freely available public database meant as a resource for research on the immune response to SARS-CoV-2. The dataset comprised deeply sampled blood TCRbeta repertoires from subjects exposed to, actively infected with, or recovered from COVID-19. The prospective study material was composed of cDNA or gDNA derived from T cells, B-cell-depleted T cells, or PBMCs. The samples were drawn from the first 160 participants of the ongoing ImmuneRACE study and from some 1,300 subjects provided by 6 global collaborators. Study-level results and caveats: Clinical and demographic metadata were provided uncurated, with the amount varying by source and participant.

Trimming removed 1 base from V and 1 base from J, leaving 11 bases between the germline ends. CDR1 and CDR2 (SGHTA, FQGNSA) derive from the germline V gene. The CDR3 spans 16 residues, from the cysteine through the phenylalanine. The only DNA kept is the CDR3, 48 bases in frame from the first base. The immunoSEQ Assay, a bias-controlled multiplex PCR, was used to amplify TCRbeta CDR3 regions from genomic DNA. As for the original processing: The number of nucleated cells in each sample was estimated by amplification of reference gene primers within the assay. To quantify the absolute abundance of each unique TCRbeta CDR3 rearrangement, sequence reads were collapsed and filtered. For each sample, productive Simpson clonality was calculated by taking the square root of Simpson's diversity index across productive rearrangements. TCRdb re-hosts the immuneACCESS table, in-frame sequences only. Its copies lack some clones; in the studies checked, an unresolved V gene accounts for under half of them, and the cause for the rest is not known. V and J calls and clone size come straight from that table; D and trimming were deduced from the DNA. Across this sample there are around 140,000 clones, with about 83% seen only once. Clones ranked in the top ten supply around 1.4% of the sample.

Whole blood was collected in K2EDTA tubes by collaborating institutions according to the institutions' own protocols. For TCRbeta analysis, collaborators shipped samples in one of three forms: frozen whole blood, isolated PBMCs, or DNA extracted from either of those sample types. Rearrangement joined TRBV7-2 to TRBJ1-5; the D gene cannot be named for sure. Sequencing input: peripheral blood. This TCR was recovered from a human donor in a cohort sampled during active COVID-19. In nucleotides, the sequence is TGTGCCAGCAGCTTAGTCGGCGCCAGGAGCAATCAGCCCCAGCATTTT. This is translated as CASSLVGARSNQPQHF.